A single sample is the source of the 4 T cell receptor beta chains below, sequenced in a study of OX40 agonist ivuxolimab in advanced cancers. Libraries were constructed by the immunoSEQ multiplex PCR assay. TCRdb provides this immuneACCESS table in a form limited to in-frame rearrangements. Some clones are lacking; in checked studies, under half of them reflect an unresolved V gene, and why the rest are absent is not known. Here the sample has roughly 71,000 clones; 85% occur a single time. The top ten clonotypes cover about 0.82% of the sample. This sample comprised CD4+ or CD8+ T cells sorted from blood, obtained in a trial of the OX40 agonist ivuxolimab. The receptors come from an adult with an advanced solid tumor such as melanoma, head and neck, liver or kidney cancer.

V and J are TRBV10-3 and TRBJ1-5, with D possibly matching TRBD1 (6 bases). The CDR3 spans 16 residues. Trimming took 0 bases from V and 2 from J, leaving 11 bases between them. Germline loops: CDR1 ENHRY, CDR2 SYGVKD. The CDR3 coding sequence is TGTGCCATCAGTGAGTCGGGGGGGCTGGGCAATCAGCCCCAGCATTTT. Translation: CAISESGGLGNQPQHF.

This clone was seen a few times. This chain joins TRBV28 and TRBJ1-5; D remains unclear. The CDR3 consists of 15 residues. The germline V gene has CDR1 MDHEN and CDR2 SYDVKM. The germline V and J ends were trimmed by 1 base and 6 bases, with 13 bases remaining between them. CDR3 coding DNA: TGTGCCAGCAGTTTATCGACCGGCGTAGGTCAGCCCCAGCATTTT. As protein: CASSLSTGVGQPQHF.

This clone has a handful of counts. The chain's CDR3 is CASSRDGVVEKLFF. For the CDR3, the DNA is TGTGCCAGCAGCCGGGACGGGGTGGTGGAAAAACTGTTTTTT. The chain links TRBV2 to TRBJ1-4, with TRBD1 as a possible D gene (5 bases). There are 14 residues in the CDR3. V was cut by 6 bases and J by 8 bases, with 16 bases left in between. Germline CDR1 is SNHLY and CDR2 is FYNNEI.

The chain links TRBV7-9 to TRBJ1-5; D might be TRBD1 (6 bases). This CDR3 has 13 amino acids. Trimming shortened V by 5 bases and J by 5 bases, and 10 bases separated the two germline ends. CDR1 is SEHNR, CDR2 FQNEAQ, per germline (reference sequence). The CDR3 nucleotides read TGTGCCAGCAGCCCGGACAGAGATCAGCCCCAGCATTTT. This sequence encodes CASSPDRDQPQHF. The whole variable domain, remainder taken from reference TRBV7-9 and TRBJ1-5, is DTGVSQNPRHKITKRGQNVTFRCDPISEHNRLYWYRQTLGQGPEFLTYFQNEAQLEKSRLLSDRFSAERPKGSFSTLEIQRTEQGDSAMYLCASSPDRDQPQHFGDGTRLSIL.